This T cell receptor beta chain is from a study of T cells in tumors after PD-1 blockade. Study details: During anti-PD-1 treatment, some patients continued daily vismodegib 150 mg. Study-wide results and limits: Roughly 40% of tumor TCR clonotypes were also found in blood.

In this sample, this clone turned up a few times. Its antigen is as yet unknown. The CDR3 consists of 15 residues. The V gene's germline CDR1 is KGHSH and CDR2 LQKENI. The V segment lost 6 bases and the J segment 4 bases; nucleotides outside the gene matches: 8. TCRdb keeps only in-frame clones here, not all; method: immunoSEQ multiplex PCR. This table has about 12,000 clones, approximately 63% appearing once. The sample was tumor tissue, taken before anti-PD-1 treatment. V usage is TRBV18 and J usage is TRBJ2-3; 9 bases are a match to TRBD1. The receptor was isolated from a human donor with basal cell carcinoma. DNA for the CDR3: TGTGCCAGCTCTATAAAACAGGGGGCGGCAGATACGCAGTATTTT. Amino acid sequence: CASSIKQGAADTQYF.